The 12 T cell receptor beta chains presented below share a single source sample, sequenced in a study of shared clonotypes between healthy human individuals (dated by TCRdb to the early 2020s). Libraries were built with the immunoSEQ multiplex PCR assay. The immuneACCESS repertoire file appears here via TCRdb, limited to in-frame rearrangements. These files lack a portion of the clones; in checked studies, under half of the deficit traces to unresolved V genes, and the cause of the others is not known. For this sample there are millions of clones; about 92% appear just once. The ten largest clones represent over 0.12% of the sample. The sequenced sample consisted of naive CD4+ T cells sorted from blood. The cell subset or site label here, explained by the study, means: CD45RA+ positively selected. These receptor sequences come from a young man in good health.

This clone was detected only once. The chain has TRBV30 and TRBJ1-1, with 9 bases identical to TRBD1. J lost 4 bases, V lost 2 bases, and 8 bases had no gene match. CDR1 is GTSNPN, CDR2 SVGIG, per germline (reference sequence). The CDR3 is 15 residues long. CDR3 sequence (DNA): TGTGCCTGGAGTCCAAACCGACAGGGGGTCACTGAAGCTTTCTTT. It codes for CAWSPNRQGVTEAFF.

V gene TRBV10-3 combines with J gene TRBJ2-7; D may be TRBD1 (5 bases). Looked up from germline, CDR1 is ENHRY and CDR2 is SYGVKD. Trimming left V 11 bases short and J 0 bases short, with 20 bases between. The CDR3 runs to 15 residues. The chain's CDR3 is CAPSPTPDISYEQYF. CDR3 DNA: TGTGCCCCCAGCCCAACCCCGGACATCTCCTACGAGCAGTACTTC.

The V gene is TRBV15, the J gene TRBJ2-7; D tentatively reads TRBD1 or TRBD2 (5 bases each). V shed 5 bases and J shed 2 bases, with 13 bases lying between them. CDR1 and CDR2 from the germline V gene are LNHNV and YYDKDF (reference sequence). The CDR3 sequence is 14 residues long. CDR3 sequence reads: CATSLGTGTYEQYF. CDR3 bases: TGTGCCACCAGCCTGGGGACGGGGACCTACGAGCAGTACTTC.

On this clone itself: Additional DNA sequences in this sample encode the identical CDR3. The V gene is TRBV4-1, the J gene TRBJ1-4, with D maybe TRBD1 (5 bases). The CDR3 covers 15 residues. Trimming left V 3 bases short and J 5 bases short, with 13 bases between. Germline CDR1 is MGHRA and CDR2 is YSYEKL. The CDR3 region has the DNA TGCGCCAGCAGCCAGGCCGGGACGGGGAATGAAAAACTGTTTTTT. Protein product: CASSQAGTGNEKLFF.

This clone was observed a single time. J is TRBJ1-1 and V is TRBV12-5; a possible D gene is TRBD1 (5 bases). Per the germline V gene, CDR1 is LGHNT and CDR2 is FRNRAP. V was pared by 6 bases and J by 6 bases, with 20 bases between. There are 15 residues in the CDR3. The CDR3, as DNA: TGTGCTAGTGGCGACCCCCGGGGGACGGAGGCTGAAGCTTTCTTT. Protein product: CASGDPRGTEAEAFF.

This sequence joins TRBV19 and TRBJ1-6, with D possibly TRBD1 on 6 matching bases. Germline V CDR1 and CDR2: LNHDA, SQIVND (reference sequence). V shed 3 bases and J shed 4 bases, with 13 bases lying between them. This CDR3 contains 16 residues. Written as DNA, the CDR3 is TGTGCCAGTAGTATCGGACAGAACGTATATAATTCACCCCTCCACTTT. Translated, it gives CASSIGQNVYNSPLHF.

V gene TRBV28 combines with J gene TRBJ1-5, with 9 bases aligning to TRBD1. This CDR3 has 16 amino acids. The ends lost 2 bases at V and 7 bases at J; junction bases unmatched: 9. Germline CDR1 reads MDHEN; CDR2 reads SYDVKM. CDR3 in DNA: TGTGCCAGCAGTTTAATGGGACAGGGTCCTTTGCAGCCCCAGCATTTT. Translating gives CASSLMGQGPLQPQHF.

V and J are TRBV29-1 and TRBJ2-7; 10 bases are shared with TRBD1. Germline loops: CDR1 SQVTM, CDR2 ANQGSEA. The CDR3 covers 13 residues. V dropped 5 bases and J dropped 3; count of bases not matched to a gene: 4. This CDR3 reads CSVSGQGGYEQYF. In DNA, the CDR3 is TGCAGCGTTAGTGGACAGGGGGGCTACGAGCAGTACTTC.

The genes are TRBV4-1 and TRBJ1-1; the D is unclear. The CDR3 totals 16 residues. Germline CDR1 MGHRA, CDR2 YSYEKL. V dropped 2 bases and J dropped 1 base, with 14 bases sitting between them. This CDR3 reads CASSQLPRTANTEAFF. CDR3 sequence (DNA): TGCGCCAGCAGCCAATTACCCCGGACGGCGAACACTGAAGCTTTCTTT.

V usage is TRBV6-1 and J usage is TRBJ2-2, with D hard to call. The germline gives CDR1 MNHNS, CDR2 SASEGT. V was cut by 7 bases and J by 5 bases, with 11 bases left in between. CDR3 length: 13 amino acids. The DNA of the CDR3 is TGTGCCAGCAATAGGGCCGGGACCGGGGAGCTGTTTTTT. This translates into CASNRAGTGELFF.

The J gene is TRBJ1-2, the V gene TRBV30; TRBD1 is a possible D gene (5 bases). The V gene lost 2 bases and the J gene lost 4 bases, with 17 bases spanning the gap. The V gene's germline CDR1 is GTSNPN and CDR2 SVGIG (reference sequence). This CDR3 region has 15 residues. In nucleotides, the CDR3 is TGTGCCTGGAGTTCGGGCGGGGCAGCAGGCTATGGCTACACCTTC. It specifies CAWSSGGAAGYGYTF.

The chain carries TRBV18 and TRBJ2-2; 14 bases map to TRBD2. Germline CDR1 reads KGHSH; CDR2 reads LQKENI. The CDR3 is 18 residues long. V shed 3 bases, J shed 6 bases, and the junction held 9 bases outside the gene matches. In nucleotides, the CDR3 is TGTGCCAGCTCACCCGTGACTAGCGGGGGGGTCGGATCCGGGGAGCTGTTTTTT. Its translation: CASSPVTSGGVGSGELFF.